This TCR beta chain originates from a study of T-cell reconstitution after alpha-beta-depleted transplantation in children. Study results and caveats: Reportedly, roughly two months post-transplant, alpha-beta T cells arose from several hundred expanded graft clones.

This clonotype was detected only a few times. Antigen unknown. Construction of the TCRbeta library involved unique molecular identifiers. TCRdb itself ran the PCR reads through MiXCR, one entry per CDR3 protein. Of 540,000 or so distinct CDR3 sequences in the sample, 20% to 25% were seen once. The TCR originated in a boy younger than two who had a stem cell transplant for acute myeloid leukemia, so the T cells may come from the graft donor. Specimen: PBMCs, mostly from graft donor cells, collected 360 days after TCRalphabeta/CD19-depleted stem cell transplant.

The CDR3 DNA reads as TGCAGTGCTAGTCGCGCGGGGGCGCGGGGGGAGACCCAGTACTTC. Residues: CSASRAGARGETQYF. The chain combines TRBV20-1 with TRBJ2-5, with D perhaps matching TRBD2 (7 bases). Trimming took off 3 bases at V and 5 bases at J, with 19 bases between the two ends. Germline V gene sequence: CDR1 DFQATT, CDR2 SNEGSKA (reference sequence). CDR3 length: 15 residues.